Listed here are 25 T cell receptor beta chains from one sample, sequenced in a study of cytomegalovirus exposure and HLA in healthy donors. Use of 60 Vbeta and 13 Jbeta primers characterized the PCR. Profiling relied on immunoSEQ multiplex PCR, and the TCRdb table lists in-frame clones only, not all of them. The sample lists 160,000 or so clones, approximately 79% occurring once. Source material: PBMCs. These receptor sequences come from a man between 35 and 55 years old in good health and CMV-seronegative.

The chain joins TRBV2 to TRBJ2-5; the match to TRBD2 covers 7 bases. The germline V gene has CDR1 SNHLY and CDR2 FYNNEI. The CDR3 is 12 amino acids. Unmatched junction bases numbered 3, after V lost 9 bases and J lost 2 bases. This CDR3 reads CASAAGQETQYF. CDR3 nucleotides: TGTGCCAGTGCAGCGGGACAAGAGACCCAGTACTTC.

The chain couples TRBV7-2 to TRBJ2-3; weak D call: TRBD2 (5 bases). Per the germline V gene, CDR1 is SGHTA and CDR2 is FQGNSA. CDR3 length: 17 residues. With 0 bases removed from V and 1 base from J, the gap between germline ends came to 14 bases. The CDR3 reads CASSLASPFGGTDTQYF. The CDR3 DNA reads TGTGCCAGCAGCTTAGCTTCTCCGTTCGGGGGCACAGATACGCAGTATTTT.

This clone was detected a few times. The rearrangement links TRBV9 to TRBJ2-1; D is unresolved. Germline V gene lookup returns CDR1 SGDLS and CDR2 YYNGEE. The CDR3 runs 16 residues. Trimming removed 5 bases from V and 0 bases from J, with 15 bases in between. The CDR3 bases are TGTGCCAGCAGTGCCTTTCTGTCGGGCTCCTACAATGAGCAGTTCTTC. Translation gives CASSAFLSGSYNEQFF. The full variable domain, in which reference TRBV9 and TRBJ2-1 provide the parts outside the CDR3, is DSGVTQTPKHLITATGQRVTLRCSPRSGDLSVYWYQQSLDQGLQFLIQYYNGEERAKGNILERFSAQQFPDLHSELNLSSLELGDSALYFCASSAFLSGSYNEQFFGPGTRLTVL.

This chain uses TRBV28 with TRBJ2-3; D is perhaps TRBD1 (5 bases). Trimming cost V 10 bases and J 7 bases, with 12 bases left between them. The germline V gene encodes CDR1 MDHEN and CDR2 SYDVKM. This CDR3 has 11 residues. CDR3 DNA: TGTGCCACCCAGGGTCCACATACGCAGTATTTT. Translation: CATQGPHTQYF.

This sequence joins TRBV28 and TRBJ2-7; a weak D match, TRBD1 (6 bases). This CDR3 contains 17 residues. The germline V gene has CDR1 MDHEN and CDR2 SYDVKM. The V end lost 6 bases, the J end lost 0 bases, and 21 bases lay between the germline ends. The CDR3 reads CASRTSGQPVSSYEQYF. In DNA form, the CDR3 reads TGTGCCAGCAGGACATCAGGACAGCCCGTGAGCTCCTACGAGCAGTACTTC. Full variable domain (rest looked up from reference TRBV28 and TRBJ2-7): DVKVTQSSRYLVKRTGEKVFLECVQDMDHENMFWYRQDPGLGLRLIYFSYDVKMKEKGDIPEGYSVSREKKERFSLILESASTNQTSMYLCASRTSGQPVSSYEQYFGPGTRLTVT.

This clone was seen once. V and J are TRBV10-3 and TRBJ2-2; 9 bases align to TRBD2. This CDR3 region has 16 residues. Germline lookup yields CDR1 ENHRY and CDR2 SYGVKD. V lost 0 bases and J lost 6; bases outside the gene matches: 5. As DNA, the CDR3 is TGTGCCATCAGTGAGTCGGTAGCGGGAGAATCCGGGGAGCTGTTTTTT. Translating it yields CAISESVAGESGELFF.

The genes are TRBV6-6 and TRBJ2-7, with 10 positions matching TRBD2. The CDR3 spans 15 residues. With 4 bases clipped from V and 2 bases from J, the junction kept 5 bases outside the gene matches. Germline CDR1 reads MNHNY; CDR2 reads SVGAGI (reference sequence). CDR3 in amino acids: CASSSGLAETYEQYF. CDR3 DNA: TGTGCCAGCAGTTCTGGACTAGCGGAGACCTACGAGCAGTACTTC.

This chain uses TRBV27 with TRBJ2-7; perhaps TRBD2 as D (5 bases). The CDR3 consists of 14 residues. Trimming shortened V by 8 bases and J by 3 bases, and 17 bases separated the two germline ends. Germline V gene data show CDR1 as MNHEY and CDR2 as SMNVEV (reference sequence). As DNA, the CDR3 is TGTGCCAGCTCCCCTTCCGGGGTACACTACGAGCAGTACTTC. This encodes CASSPSGVHYEQYF.

This chain uses TRBV7-2 with TRBJ2-7, with 7 bases identical to TRBD1. CDR3 length: 15 amino acids. The V and J ends lost 5 bases and 2 bases, in that order; junction bases with no gene match: 9. Germline lookup yields CDR1 SGHTA and CDR2 FQGNSA. The CDR3 spells CASSPTGTVAYEQYF. CDR3 sequence (DNA): TGTGCCAGCAGCCCTACCGGGACAGTCGCCTACGAGCAGTACTTC. Filled out from reference TRBV7-2 and TRBJ2-7, the complete variable domain reads GAGVSQSPSNKVTEKGKDVELRCDPISGHTALYWYRQSLGQGLEFLIYFQGNSAPDKSGLPSDRFSAERTGGSVSTLTIQRTQQEDSAVYLCASSPTGTVAYEQYFGPGTRLTVT.

J is TRBJ1-4 and V is TRBV19; D remains ambiguous. This CDR3 spans 16 amino acids. Germline lookup yields CDR1 LNHDA and CDR2 SQIVND (reference sequence). Trimming cost V 8 bases and J 0 bases, with 16 bases left between them. The CDR3, as DNA: TGTGCCAGTCACCAAAACCCCGGGGCAACTAATGAAAAACTGTTTTTT. Its translation: CASHQNPGATNEKLFF.

To note about this clone: A junction end diverges from the germline sequence, so it may reflect a read error. The chain combines TRBV7-9 with TRBJ1-2; no clear D. The CDR3 runs 14 residues. Germline lookup yields CDR1 SEHNR and CDR2 FQNEAQ (reference sequence). CDR3 loop: CSSTSPGSNYGYTF. CDR3 DNA sequence: TGTTCCAGCACCTCTCCAGGAAGCAACTATGGCTACACCTTC.

The chain employs TRBV30 and TRBJ2-1; TRBD2 aligns across 8 bases. Germline V gene lookup returns CDR1 GTSNPN and CDR2 SVGIG (reference sequence). The CDR3 loop spans 13 amino acids. After removal of 5 bases from V and 6 bases from J, the junction contained 6 bases not matched to a gene. The CDR3 here is CAWAGGEFNEQFF. Here the CDR3 DNA reads TGTGCCTGGGCGGGAGGAGAGTTCAATGAGCAGTTCTTC.

The J gene is TRBJ1-4, the V gene TRBV28, with no clear D. The CDR3 has 13 residues. V was clipped by 6 bases and J by 8 bases, with 13 bases between them. The V gene's germline CDR1 is MDHEN and CDR2 SYDVKM. CDR3 in DNA: TGTGCCAGCAGAGGGAGGAGGTGGGAAAAACTGTTTTTT. It specifies CASRGRRWEKLFF.

The chain links TRBV18 to TRBJ1-2; 8 bases fit TRBD1. The germline V gene has CDR1 KGHSH and CDR2 LQKENI. CDR3 length: 18 residues. V shed 0 bases, J shed 2 bases, and the junction held 11 bases outside the gene matches. CDR3 nucleotide sequence: TGTGCCAGCTCACCACCGGCAGGGGGCAGTTCCCACAACTATGGCTACACCTTC. It codes for CASSPPAGGSSHNYGYTF.

The chain employs TRBV5-1 and TRBJ2-7; 9 bases align to TRBD2. This CDR3 spans 18 amino acids. The junction had 13 bases not matched to a gene; V was cut back by 1 base and J by 2 bases. Germline V gives CDR1 SGHRS, CDR2 YFSETQ. CDR3 loop: CASSLIGGRSSGTYEQYF. The CDR3 DNA is TGCGCCAGCAGCTTGATAGGGGGTCGGTCTAGCGGGACCTACGAGCAGTACTTC. The full variable domain, its missing parts supplied by reference TRBV5-1 and TRBJ2-7, is KAGVTQTPRYLIKTRGQQVTLSCSPISGHRSVSWYQQTPGQGLQFLFEYFSETQRNKGNFPGRFSGRQFSNSRSEMNVSTLELGDSALYLCASSLIGGRSSGTYEQYFGPGTRLTVT.

The genes are TRBV28 and TRBJ1-4; no definite D call. The V and J ends lost 7 bases and 4 bases respectively, with 10 bases between them. The CDR3 runs 13 residues. Per the germline V gene, CDR1 is MDHEN and CDR2 is SYDVKM. CDR3 bases: TGTGCCAGCATCGGAGGGAGTAATGAAAAACTGTTTTTT. Encoded protein: CASIGGSNEKLFF.

This chain uses TRBV10-3 with TRBJ2-7; 7 bases are a match to TRBD2. V lost 6 bases and J lost 4; bases outside the gene matches: 3. The CDR3 consists of 12 residues. CDR1 and CDR2 from the germline V gene are ENHRY and SYGVKD. Here the CDR3 reads CAIRGGDYEQYF. CDR3 DNA: TGTGCCATCAGGGGGGGGGATTACGAGCAGTACTTC.

This clone was picked up a small number of times. The chain carries TRBV9 and TRBJ2-3, with 8 bases fitting TRBD2. This CDR3 contains 15 residues. The germline gives CDR1 SGDLS, CDR2 YYNGEE. Losses at the gene ends were 0 bases for V and 6 bases for J; bases not matched to a gene: 6. In DNA form, the CDR3 reads TGTGCCAGCAGCGTAGTGAGCGGGAGAGGGGATACGCAGTATTTT. Translation: CASSVVSGRGDTQYF.

The gene calls are TRBV5-4 and TRBJ2-7, with TRBD2 matching over 7 bases. CDR1 and CDR2 (germline): SGHNT, YYREEE (reference sequence). The V segment lost 0 bases and the J segment 6 bases; nucleotides outside the gene matches: 9. There are 15 residues in the CDR3. This CDR3 reads CASSLVRGSNAEQYF. CDR3 bases: TGTGCCAGCAGCTTGGTTCGCGGGAGCAACGCCGAGCAGTACTTC.

This chain connects TRBV28 to TRBJ2-1; TRBD2 agrees at 12 bases. The CDR3 covers 15 residues. The trim removed 8 bases at V and 7 bases at J, leaving 9 bases unmatched. Germline loops: CDR1 MDHEN, CDR2 SYDVKM. CDR3 bases: TGTGCCAGCTCGACTAGCGGGAGATCATGGAATGAGCAGTTCTTC. Translation gives CASSTSGRSWNEQFF.

The chain joins TRBV19 to TRBJ1-5; D is undetermined. CDR3 length: 13 amino acids. The V and J ends lost 4 bases and 7 bases respectively, with 11 bases between them. CDR1 and CDR2 (germline): LNHDA, SQIVND (reference sequence). The CDR3 bases are TGTGCCAGTAGTACGGGAGGGATCCAGCCCCAGCATTTT. As protein: CASSTGGIQPQHF.

To note about this clone: One junction end disagrees with the germline gene, perhaps due to a read error. The chain links TRBV5-8 to TRBJ2-5; possibly TRBD2 for D (5 bases). The germline V gene has CDR1 SGHTS and CDR2 YDEGEE. This CDR3 is 15 amino acids long. The CDR3 protein is CVSSVNRGVQETQYF. Here the CDR3 DNA reads TGTGTCAGCAGCGTTAATCGGGGTGTCCAAGAGACCCAGTACTTC.

This chain links TRBV5-1 with TRBJ1-1; no clear D. Germline values: CDR1 SGHRS, CDR2 YFSETQ. CDR3 size: 13 residues. V lost 4 bases and J 0 bases, leaving 7 bases between the germline ends. The CDR3 region is CASSSTVNTEAFF. The CDR3 DNA follows: TGCGCCAGCAGCAGCACAGTGAACACTGAAGCTTTCTTT.

This chain links TRBV2 with TRBJ2-5; TRBD2 agrees at 9 bases. The CDR3 runs 14 residues. Germline loops: CDR1 SNHLY, CDR2 FYNNEI. J gave up 4 bases and V 7 bases, and 7 bases lay outside the gene matches. The CDR3 sequence: CASTLAGSRETQYF. The DNA for the CDR3 is TGTGCCAGCACCCTAGCGGGGAGTCGAGAGACCCAGTACTTC. Combining the CDR3 with reference TRBV2 and TRBJ2-5 gives the whole variable domain EPEVTQTPSHQVTQMGQEVILRCVPISNHLYFYWYRQILGQKVEFLVSFYNNEISEKSEIFDDQFSVERPDGSNFTLKIRSTKLEDSAMYFCASTLAGSRETQYFGPGTRLLVL.

The rearrangement uses TRBV30 and TRBJ2-5, with a possible D match to TRBD1 (5 bases). From germline, CDR1 is GTSNPN and CDR2 SVGIG (reference sequence). V was cut by 4 bases and J by 4 bases, with 10 bases left in between. CDR3 size: 12 residues. The CDR3, as DNA: TGTGCCTGGAACCCCACAGGAGAGACCCAGTACTTC. Translation: CAWNPTGETQYF.